The rows below give T cell receptor beta chains drawn from one sample of a study of PD-L1 blockade in urothelial cancer. The data were produced by immunoSEQ multiplex PCR, yet TCRdb's version contains in-frame clones alone and is incomplete. Of 30,000 to 45,000 clones in the sample, about 86% were seen once. Source: PBMCs, taken around atezolizumab (anti-PD-L1) treatment. The origin of the receptors is a man aged 55 to 70 with urothelial cancer. Both conserved end residues are part of each CDR3. A D gene is named only where the DNA matches it firmly. A clone size is listed for some rows: how often the clone was seen (once, few, many), or a class if it is expanded.

j_call v_call d_call clone_size cdr3_nt cdr3_aa
TRBJ2-3 TRBV5-4 - - TGTGCCAGCAGCCCCGAGCTCGCGGGTACGCAGTATTTT CASSPELAGTQYF
TRBJ1-5 TRBV6-6 - - TGTGCCATACGACTCGGGGATGGCAATCAGCCCCAGCATTTT CAIRLGDGNQPQHF
TRBJ1-6 TRBV7-2 TRBD1 - TGTGCCAGCAGCCCCGGACAGGCGGACACCCTCCACTTT CASSPGQADTLHF
TRBJ2-3 TRBV19 TRBD2 - TGTGCCAGTAGTTCATGGACTAGCGGTTCTGCAGATACGCAGTATTTT CASSSWTSGSADTQYF
TRBJ2-5 TRBV12-5 - few TGTGCTAGTGGTTTGGCACACGCAGGGGCGGAGACCCAGTACTTC CASGLAHAGAETQYF
TRBJ2-7 TRBV11-2 TRBD1 few TGTGCCAGCAGCTTAACCCTCTCGCCGGGACAGGGACACTACGAGCAGTACTTC CASSLTLSPGQGHYEQYF
TRBJ2-7 TRBV10-2 - - TGCGCCAGCACCACTCAAAGGGACTCGGGCAACGAGCAGTACTTC CASTTQRDSGNEQYF
TRBJ1-1 TRBV5-1 TRBD1 few TGCGCCAGCAGCTTCGGGACAGGGGTCAACACTGAAGCTTTCTTT CASSFGTGVNTEAFF
TRBJ1-3 TRBV9 - - TGTGCCAGCAGCGTAGATCGTCCTGGGGCCGGAAACACCATATATTTT CASSVDRPGAGNTIYF
TRBJ2-3 TRBV11-3 - - TGTGCCAGCAGCTTAGGTCCGGGGTCAGATACGCAGTATTTT CASSLGPGSDTQYF
TRBJ2-5 TRBV7-7 TRBD1 - TGTGCTAGCAGCTCAGGGGGCGGGAAGACCCAGTACTTC CASSSGGGKTQYF
TRBJ1-6 TRBV14 TRBD1 - TGTGCCAGCAGCCAAAGAAGGGGGGACAGGGGAAATTCACCCCTCCACTTT CASSQRRGDRGNSPLHF
TRBJ2-7 TRBV2 TRBD2 few TGTGCCAGCAGTGGAGGGACTAGTATCGACGAGCAGTACTTC CASSGGTSIDEQYF
TRBJ2-5 TRBV28 - - TGTGCCAGCAACATTATGGGGGGTTCAGAGACCCAGTACTTC CASNIMGGSETQYF
TRBJ2-5 TRBV7-2 TRBD2 - TGTGCCAGCAGCATACCTAGCGGGGGGCCCCTCGGGACCCAGTACTTC CASSIPSGGPLGTQYF
TRBJ1-1 TRBV19 - - TGTGCCAGTACTCCCGACAGTTCAAACACTGAAGCTTTCTTT CASTPDSSNTEAFF
TRBJ1-2 TRBV7-8 TRBD1 once TGTGCCAGCAGCGCGGACAGGGACTATGGCTACACCTTC CASSADRDYGYTF
TRBJ2-5 TRBV5-6 - - TGTGCCAGCAGCTTACGGGCTTCCAGGGCGGAGACCCAGTACTTC CASSLRASRAETQYF
TRBJ1-1 TRBV6-5 TRBD1 - TGTGCCAGCTCCTACAGGGGGAGCACTGAAGCTTTCTTT CASSYRGSTEAFF
TRBJ2-5 TRBV19 TRBD1 - TGTGCCAGTAGTAGCTCCGGACAGGTGTATGAGACCCAGTACTTC CASSSSGQVYETQYF
TRBJ2-5 TRBV25-1 - - TGTGCCAGCAGTAAGGGGACTGCAGAGACCCAGTACTTC CASSKGTAETQYF
TRBJ2-1 TRBV29-1 TRBD1 - TGCAGCGTTCGGACAGGGATGAATGAGCAGTTCTTC CSVRTGMNEQFF
TRBJ1-2 TRBV20-1 - - TGCAGTGCTGGAACAGGGTTTGGCTACACCTTC CSAGTGFGYTF
TRBJ2-2 TRBV29-1 - - TGCAGCGTTGAAGGAGAAAACACCGGGGAGCTGTTTTTT CSVEGENTGELFF
TRBJ2-5 TRBV18 TRBD1 - TGTGCCAGCTCGCCACAGGGGTTTCGGGAGACCCAGTACTTC CASSPQGFRETQYF
TRBJ1-5 TRBV7-2 - - TGTGCCAGCTCCCCCGTAAATCAGCCCCAGCATTTT CASSPVNQPQHF
TRBJ1-2 TRBV7-9 TRBD1 - TGTGCCAGCAGCTTAGCAGGGGGCGTAGTTGGCTACACCTTC CASSLAGGVVGYTF
TRBJ1-4 TRBV5-6 - - TGTGCCAGCAGCTTGGTGGGGGCCGGTGAAAAACTGTTTTTT CASSLVGAGEKLFF
TRBJ1-1 TRBV25-1 - - TGTGCCAGCAGCCCGGGACACTCAAACACTGAAGCTTTCTTT CASSPGHSNTEAFF
TRBJ1-5 TRBV27 - - TGTGCCAGCAGCCCGTCCTCATCGGATCAGCCCCAGCATTTT CASSPSSSDQPQHF
TRBJ2-3 TRBV19 TRBD1 - TGTGCCAGCTCCCCCGGGACAGTAGGGACAGATACGCAGTATTTT CASSPGTVGTDTQYF
TRBJ2-5 TRBV6-5 - - TGTGCCAGCAGTTACTCAGGTTGGGACAAGGGAGAGACCCAGTACTTC CASSYSGWDKGETQYF
TRBJ2-5 TRBV7-2 - - TGTGCCAGCAGCTTAGGGCCAGCGGGTAGACAGACCCAGTACTTC CASSLGPAGRQTQYF
TRBJ2-7 TRBV11-3 TRBD1 - TGTGCCAGCAGCTCCGGACAGGGCTACGAGCAGTACTTC CASSSGQGYEQYF
TRBJ2-2 TRBV11-1 TRBD1 - TGTGCCAGCAGCACCGGACAGGGTAGCACCGGGGAGCTGTTTTTT CASSTGQGSTGELFF
TRBJ2-5 TRBV18 TRBD1 - TGTGCCAGCTCCGGGACAGCCCAAGAGACCCAGTACTTC CASSGTAQETQYF
TRBJ2-1 TRBV29-1 TRBD2 - TGCAGCGTTGAAGATCCTAGCGGGGGGGCGTATGAGCAGTTCTTC CSVEDPSGGAYEQFF
TRBJ2-5 TRBV30 TRBD1 - TGTGCCTGGAGTGTTTCAGGGGGCGTAGAGACCCAGCACTTC CAWSVSGGVETQHF
TRBJ2-2 TRBV5-4 - - TGTGCCAGCAGCTTGGGTGACAGTAACACCGGGGAGCTGTTTTTT CASSLGDSNTGELFF
TRBJ1-1 TRBV2 TRBD1 - TGTGCCAGCAGTGTAAGGACAGGGGGAACTGAAGCTTTCTTT CASSVRTGGTEAFF
TRBJ1-4 TRBV5-1 - - TGCGCCAGCAGCTTGGGCCGGGGTGGAATTAATGAAAAACTGTTTTTT CASSLGRGGINEKLFF
TRBJ1-4 TRBV28 - - TGTGCCAGCGGCCCATGGGGGCGCAGTGAAAAACTGTTTTTT CASGPWGRSEKLFF
TRBJ1-2 TRBV27 - - TGTGCCAGCAGTTTTACGACTAGGCGGGACTATGGCTACACCTTC CASSFTTRRDYGYTF
TRBJ1-2 TRBV4-1 - once TGCGCCAGCAGCCCACCACGACTAAGACAGGTAGCTGGCTACACCTTC CASSPPRLRQVAGYTF
TRBJ1-5 TRBV6-6 - - TGTGCCAGCAGTTACTGGGTAGGAGGGGATCAGCCCCAGCATTTT CASSYWVGGDQPQHF
TRBJ2-3 TRBV6-4 TRBD1 once TGTGCCAGCAGTGAGACCGGACAGGGACTCACAGATACGCAGTATTTT CASSETGQGLTDTQYF
TRBJ2-2 TRBV30 - - TGTGCCTGGAGTGTACAATGGGCCCCGACGAACACCGGGGAGCTGTTTTTT CAWSVQWAPTNTGELFF
TRBJ2-1 TRBV11-3 TRBD2 - TGTGCCAGCAGCAAGATTGCGGGAGCGGAATACAATGAGCAGTTCTTC CASSKIAGAEYNEQFF
TRBJ2-7 TRBV7-6 TRBD1 - TGTGCCAGCAGCTTAGAAGGATCCGGGACAGGGGCCTACGAGCAGTACTTC CASSLEGSGTGAYEQYF
TRBJ2-7 TRBV5-6 TRBD1 - TGTGCCAGCAGCCGGGACAGCGGTTACGAGCAGTACTTC CASSRDSGYEQYF
TRBJ1-5 TRBV6-1 - - TGTGCCAGCACCTGGGGTAGGGGTGGAAATCAGCCCCAGCATTTT CASTWGRGGNQPQHF
TRBJ1-3 TRBV28 - - TGTGCCAGCAGTTTGTACAGTTCAGGGGCTGGAAACACCATATATTTT CASSLYSSGAGNTIYF
TRBJ1-4 TRBV7-9 - - TGTGCCAGCAGCCCACAAGGTGACAGTAACACCCGCCGGCATGAAAAACTGTTTTTT CASSPQGDSNTRRHEKLFF
TRBJ1-1 TRBV30 - - TGTGCCTGGAGTATAGGCCCGACAGTTGAAGCTTTCTTT CAWSIGPTVEAFF
TRBJ2-1 TRBV12-5 - - TGTGCTAGTGGTTTGTTCCCGACAAATGAGCAGTTCTTC CASGLFPTNEQFF